This paragraph covers one T cell receptor (beta chain) sequence. What it recognizes is unknown. The junction shows a germline mismatch at one end, possibly a read error. From germline, CDR1 is SGHDT and CDR2 YYEEEE. The CDR3 is 14 residues long. This record belongs to a study of T cells in Graves' hyperthyroidism and ophthalmopathy. Study results and limitations: Blood also showed most of the thyroid clonotypes that were expanded above 0.001.

Researchers amplified the TCR beta CDR3 regions from RNA transcripts. In the first-round RT-PCR of the TCR CDR3, the HTBI primer set was used. From the multiplex PCR reads, TCRdb called clonotypes with MiXCR, one entry per CDR3 protein. Of hundreds of thousands of distinct CDR3 sequences in the sample, around 13% are singletons; the top ten hold around 9.6%. The sequenced sample consisted of blood. This sequence originates from a woman aged 18 to 35 with Graves' hyperthyroidism. J is TRBJ2-3 and V is TRBV5-6; tentatively, D is TRBD2 (5 bases). CDR3 amino acids: CASSLLGSIDTQYF. CDR3 bases: TGTGCCAGCAGCTTGTTGGGGAGCATAGATACGCAGTATTTT.